These T cell receptor beta chains were read from a single sample in a study of blood T cells in healthy people across ages. TCRdb re-derived calls from the 5' RACE reads in MiXCR, one entry per CDR3 protein. The sample records some 920,000 distinct CDR3 sequences, roughly 47% being singletons. Sequencing was done on a sample of blood. The receptors originated from a woman aged 55-69 years in good health. CDR3s include the opening cysteine and the closing phenylalanine or tryptophan. The D gene is left open where the match is weak. Clone size is given for some rows only: seen once, a few or many times, or a class if the clone is expanded.

V	J	size	D	DNA	CDR3
TRBV6-2/TRBV6-3	TRBJ2-5	.	TRBD2	TGTGCCAGCAGATCGATCCAGACTAGCGGGAGTAGGAAGACCCAGTACTTC	CASRSIQTSGSRKTQYF
TRBV29-1	TRBJ2-3	.	.	TGCAGCGTTGGGCCCACAGATACGCAGTATTTT	CSVGPTDTQYF
TRBV4-1	TRBJ2-1	.	TRBD2	TGCGCCAGCAGCCACCAAGCGGGAGTGGTAAGGGAGCAGTTCTTC	CASSHQAGVVREQFF
TRBV2	TRBJ2-5	.	TRBD1	TGTGCCAGCAGTGACCCTACAGGGGGCCGAGAGACCCAGTACTTC	CASSDPTGGRETQYF
TRBV5-1	TRBJ2-1	.	.	TGCGCCAGCAGCCATCAAGCGGGCAATGAGCAGTTCTTC	CASSHQAGNEQFF
TRBV2	TRBJ1-2	few	TRBD1	TGTGCCAGCAGGGGGACAGGGGGCGATGGCTACACCTTC	CASRGTGGDGYTF
TRBV27	TRBJ1-2	.	.	TGTGCCAGCAGTTTTCGGGGGGCGCGCGGGTATGGCTACACCTTC	CASSFRGARGYGYTF
TRBV25-1	TRBJ2-1	.	.	TGTGCCAGCAGTGAATATTCTAGCGTTTACAATGAGCAGTTCTTC	CASSEYSSVYNEQFF
TRBV27	TRBJ1-6	.	.	TGTGCCAGCAGTGGAGGACAAGCCGGGCATTCACCCCTCCACTTT	CASSGGQAGHSPLHF
TRBV12-3/TRBV12-4	TRBJ1-5	.	.	TGTGCCAGCAGTAACAGGGTGCCAGATCAGCCCCAGCATTTT	CASSNRVPDQPQHF
TRBV24-1	TRBJ2-3	.	TRBD1	TGTGCCACCAGTGACCCGGGACAGTTCAGCGCAGATACGCAGTATTTT	CATSDPGQFSADTQYF
TRBV18	TRBJ2-1	.	.	TGTGCCAGCTCACCGTACCGGGGCAGCTCCTACAATGAGCAGTTCTTC	CASSPYRGSSYNEQFF
TRBV7-9	TRBJ2-5	once	TRBD1	TGTGCCAGCAGCCCGCCTGACAGGGGGTACGGGCAGTACTTC	CASSPPDRGYGQYF
TRBV13	TRBJ1-1	.	.	TGTGCCAGCACCGACTACGGACGGAAGTCTGAAGCTTTCTTT	CASTDYGRKSEAFF
TRBV3-1	TRBJ1-1	few	.	TGTGCCAGCAGGAGAACAGGGCTTCCTGTCACTGAAGCTTTCTTT	CASRRTGLPVTEAFF
TRBV28	TRBJ2-1	once	.	TGTGCCACCAGGGCGATCTACGAGCAGCACTTC	CATRAIYEQHF
TRBV5-1	TRBJ2-5	.	TRBD2	TGCGCCAGCAGCTTGGATTCCGGGGGGGAGACCCAGTACTTC	CASSLDSGGETQYF
TRBV7-2	TRBJ2-1	few	TRBD2	TGTGCCAGCAGTTCCGCCCGCGGGGGCAATGAGCAGTTCTTC	CASSSARGGNEQFF
TRBV28	TRBJ2-7	.	.	TGTGCCAGCAGGACGCCCGGGACCCAAAGCTACGAGCAGTACTTC	CASRTPGTQSYEQYF
TRBV11-1	TRBJ2-1	.	.	TGTGCCAGCAGCCTCGGGTTAGGGTTAAATGAGCAGTTCTTC	CASSLGLGLNEQFF
TRBV7-6	TRBJ2-1	.	.	TGTGCCAGCAGCTTTACCGACAATGAGCAGTTCTTC	CASSFTDNEQFF
TRBV28	TRBJ2-3	.	.	TGTGCCAGCAGTTTAATGGTACCCAGAGATACGCAGTATTTT	CASSLMVPRDTQYF
TRBV4-3	TRBJ1-4	once	.	TGCGCCAGCAGCCAAGGGCGGATGGTCGGTCGTGCTGAAAAACTGTTTTTT	CASSQGRMVGRAEKLFF
TRBV7-2	TRBJ2-5	.	TRBD2	TGTGCCAGCACTCGGACTAGCGGGAGTTTAGGTCAAGAGACCCAGTACTTC	CASTRTSGSLGQETQYF
TRBV4-2	TRBJ2-4	.	.	TGTGCCAGCAGCCACAGGGAATCCTACGGGCAGTACTTC	CASSHRESYGQYF
TRBV12-5	TRBJ2-3	.	.	TGTGCTAGTGGTTTGGTATCCGTCAGGGGAGCCCCAGATACGCAGTATTTT	CASGLVSVRGAPDTQYF
TRBV11-2	TRBJ2-5	.	.	TGTGCCAGCAGCTTAACGGACCTGTACCAAGAGACCCAGTACTTC	CASSLTDLYQETQYF
TRBV20-1	TRBJ1-5	few	.	TGCAGTGCTAGAAGGGGTGATCAGCCCCAGCATTTT	CSARRGDQPQHF
TRBV2	TRBJ2-3	.	.	TGTGCCAGCAGTGAAGCGCTCGTCAGCACAGATACGCAGTATTTT	CASSEALVSTDTQYF
TRBV6-4	TRBJ2-1	.	TRBD2	TGTGCCAACAGTGTTCTAGCGGGATTGAATGAGCAATTCTTC	CANSVLAGLNEQFF
TRBV13	TRBJ2-3	.	.	TGTGCCAGCAGCTCCCTCTTTCGGACCACAGATACGCAGTATTTT	CASSSLFRTTDTQYF
TRBV7-2	TRBJ2-3	.	.	TGTGCCAGCAGTCCGCCCCCCAGCGGGGATACGCAGTATTTT	CASSPPPSGDTQYF
TRBV3-1	TRBJ1-2	few	.	TGTGCCAGCAGCCAAGGCAGGGGTACTAACTATGGCTACACCTTC	CASSQGRGTNYGYTF
TRBV4-1	TRBJ2-7	.	TRBD2	TGCGCCAGCAGCCACCTACTAGCGGGCCTCTCCTACGAGCAGTACTTC	CASSHLLAGLSYEQYF
TRBV7-8	TRBJ2-1	.	.	TGTGCCAGCAGCCTAGCGACCGCTAACAATGAGCAGTTCTTC	CASSLATANNEQFF
TRBV20-1	TRBJ2-7	.	.	TGCAGTGCTCGGCCGAGCACGGACGAGCAGTACTTC	CSARPSTDEQYF
TRBV5-1	TRBJ2-7	.	.	TGCGCCAGCAGCACAAGTGTGAGGTACGAGCAGTACTTC	CASSTSVRYEQYF
TRBV5-6	TRBJ2-4	.	TRBD1	TGTGCCAGCAGCTTGGCACAGGGGAAAAACATTCAGTACTTC	CASSLAQGKNIQYF
TRBV5-1	TRBJ2-7	.	.	TGCGCCAGCAGCTTGTCCGCAGGGGTCTACGAGCAGTACTTC	CASSLSAGVYEQYF
TRBV6-1	TRBJ2-5	once	TRBD2	TGTGCCAGCAGTGAGGACCAGCGGGAGGGCCGGGAGCAGTACTTC	CASSEDQREGREQYF
TRBV27	TRBJ2-7	.	.	TGTGCCAGCAGTCCCGGGGTAGCGGTAGTATACGAGCAGTACTTC	CASSPGVAVVYEQYF
TRBV7-2	TRBJ2-3	.	TRBD2	TGTGCCAGCAGCTTATTGGCTAGCGGGTTCCCACCCCGCCCAGATACGCAGTATTTT	CASSLLASGFPPRPDTQYF
TRBV5-1	TRBJ2-4	.	TRBD1	TGCGCCAGCAGCTTATTCCGGACAGGGGACATTCAGTACTTC	CASSLFRTGDIQYF